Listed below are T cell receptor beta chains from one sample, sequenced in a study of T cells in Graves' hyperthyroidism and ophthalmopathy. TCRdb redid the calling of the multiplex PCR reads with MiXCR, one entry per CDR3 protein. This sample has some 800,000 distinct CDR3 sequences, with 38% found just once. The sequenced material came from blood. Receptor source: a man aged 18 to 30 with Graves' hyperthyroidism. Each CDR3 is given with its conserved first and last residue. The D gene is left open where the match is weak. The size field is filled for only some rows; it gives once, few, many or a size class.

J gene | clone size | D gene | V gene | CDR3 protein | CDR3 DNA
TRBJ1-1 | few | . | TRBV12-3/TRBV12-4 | CASSSIDNPTEAFF | TGTGCCAGCAGTTCCATCGATAATCCCACTGAAGCTTTCTTT
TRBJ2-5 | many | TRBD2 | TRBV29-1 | CSVGYGRALGETQYF | TGCAGCGTTGGTTACGGGAGGGCCCTCGGGGAGACCCAGTACTTC
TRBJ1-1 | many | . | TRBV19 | CASSIDFEAFF | TGTGCCAGTAGTATAGACTTCGAAGCTTTCTTT
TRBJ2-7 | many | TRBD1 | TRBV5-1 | CASSLTGGDYEQYF | TGCGCCAGCAGCTTGACAGGGGGTGACTACGAGCAGTACTTC
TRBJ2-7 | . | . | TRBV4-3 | CASSQDLGDGGREF | TGCGCCAGCAGCCAAGATCTAGGGGACGGAGGTCGAGAGTTC
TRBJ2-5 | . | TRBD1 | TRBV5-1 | CASSFLDRGQETQYF | TGCGCCAGCAGCTTCCTGGACAGGGGGCAAGAGACCCAGTACTTC
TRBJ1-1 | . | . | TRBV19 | CATSWARGVQTEAFF | TGTGCCACTTCCTGGGCTCGGGGAGTACAAACTGAAGCTTTCTTT
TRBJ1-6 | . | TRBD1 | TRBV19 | CATQGGSYNSPLHF | TGTGCTACACAGGGGGGTAGCTATAATTCACCCCTCCACTTT
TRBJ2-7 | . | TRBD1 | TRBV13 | CASSPSGTGISYEQYF | TGTGCCAGCAGCCCCTCCGGGACAGGGATCTCCTACGAGCAGTACTTC
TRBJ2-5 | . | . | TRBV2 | CASVPQGETQYF | TGTGCCAGCGTTCCTCAGGGAGAGACCCAGTACTTC
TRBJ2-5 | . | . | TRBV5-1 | CASSWESGETQYF | TGCGCCAGCAGCTGGGAGTCAGGAGAGACCCAGTACTTC
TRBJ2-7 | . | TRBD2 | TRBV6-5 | CASSYRSGRSYEQYF | TGTGCCAGCAGTTACCGTAGCGGGCGCTCCTACGAGCAGTACTTC
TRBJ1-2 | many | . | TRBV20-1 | CSARRTNYGYTF | TGCAGTGCTCGACGTACTAACTATGGCTACACCTTC
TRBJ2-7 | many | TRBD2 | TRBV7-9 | CASSFGTSAYEQYF | TGTGCCAGCAGCTTTGGGACTAGCGCCTACGAGCAGTACTTC
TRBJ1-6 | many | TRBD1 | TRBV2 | CAIRQGESPLHF | TGTGCCATACGACAGGGGGAATCACCCCTCCACTTT
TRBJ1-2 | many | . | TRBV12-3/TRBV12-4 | CASSFESNYGYTF | TGTGCCAGCAGTTTCGAGTCTAACTATGGCTACACCTTC
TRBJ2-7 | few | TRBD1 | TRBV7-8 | CASSHRGPNEQYF | TGTGCCAGCAGTCACAGGGGGCCCAACGAGCAGTACTTC
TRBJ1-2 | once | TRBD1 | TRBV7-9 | CASSLEAGQNYGYTF | TGTGCCAGCAGCCTGGAAGCGGGACAGAACTATGGCTACACCTTC
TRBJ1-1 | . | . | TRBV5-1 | CASSPGVAGENTEAFF | TGCGCCAGCAGCCCAGGGGTGGCAGGGGAGAACACTGAAGCTTTCTTT
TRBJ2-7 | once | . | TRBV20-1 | CSASSQAPGSYEQYF | TGCAGTGCCAGCAGCCAAGCCCCGGGCTCCTACGAGCAGTACTTC
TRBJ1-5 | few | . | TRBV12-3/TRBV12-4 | CASSLTTYQPQHF | TGTGCCAGCAGTTTAACCACCTATCAGCCCCAGCATTTT
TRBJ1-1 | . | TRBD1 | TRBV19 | CASSIDLSRTGGNTEAFF | TGTGCCAGTAGTATAGATCTCTCCCGGACAGGAGGGAACACTGAAGCTTTCTTT
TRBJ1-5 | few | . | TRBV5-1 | CASSLNIDQPQHF | TGCGCCAGCAGCCTAAACATCGACCAGCCCCAGCATTTT
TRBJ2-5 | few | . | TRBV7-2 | CATRTRRNQETQYF | TGTGCCACCCGCACCCGGCGGAACCAAGAGACCCAGTACTTC
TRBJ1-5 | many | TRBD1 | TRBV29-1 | CSVDESTGTQHF | TGCAGCGTTGATGAGTCGACAGGGACACAGCATTTT
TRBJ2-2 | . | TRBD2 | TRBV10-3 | CASSYFLIPSGTTKREGELFF | TGTGCCAGCAGTTACTTCCTTATTCCTTCCGGGACTACCAAGCGTGAGGGGGAGCTGTTTTTT
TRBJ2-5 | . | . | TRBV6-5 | CASTSWAGAETQYF | TGTGCCAGCACCTCGTGGGCCGGGGCGGAGACCCAGTACTTC
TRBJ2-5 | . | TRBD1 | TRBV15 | CATGTGDSVQETQYF | TGTGCCACCGGGACAGGGGATAGCGTCCAAGAGACCCAGTACTTC
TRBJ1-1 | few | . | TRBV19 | CASSYSPPRAEAFF | TGTGCCAGTAGTTATTCCCCCCCTAGGGCTGAAGCTTTCTTT
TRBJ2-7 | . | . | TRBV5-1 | CASSLEREREQYF | TGCGCCAGCAGCTTAGAAAGGGAGCGCGAGCAGTACTTC
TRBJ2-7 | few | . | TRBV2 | CASRGPRANYEQYF | TGTGCCAGCAGGGGACCAAGGGCAAACTACGAGCAGTACTTC